This T cell receptor (beta chain) was retrieved from a study of CD8 T cells in ankylosing spondylitis. Study observations and caveats: Researchers report that disease-linked clones proved CD8+ and relatively rare in peripheral blood.

Ten or more counts support this clonotype. Its antigen remains unknown. TCRdb re-analysed the 5' RACE reads in MiXCR, keeping a single row per CDR3 protein. The data show about 130,000 distinct CDR3 sequences, around 6.6% seen once. Sequenced sample: blood, either unsorted or a sorted T cell fraction (not recorded which). The sequence came from a female donor with ankylosing spondylitis or in good health (not recorded which).

The CDR3 nucleotides are TGTGCCAGCAGCTTACCGGACAGAGTGAACACTGAAGCTTTCTTT. This gives the protein CASSLPDRVNTEAFF. The rearrangement joins TRBV7-9 to TRBJ1-1; TRBD1 might be the D (6 bases). The V gene lost 2 bases and the J gene lost 0 bases, with 10 bases spanning the gap. This CDR3 is built from 15 residues. Germline values: CDR1 SEHNR, CDR2 FQNEAQ (reference sequence).